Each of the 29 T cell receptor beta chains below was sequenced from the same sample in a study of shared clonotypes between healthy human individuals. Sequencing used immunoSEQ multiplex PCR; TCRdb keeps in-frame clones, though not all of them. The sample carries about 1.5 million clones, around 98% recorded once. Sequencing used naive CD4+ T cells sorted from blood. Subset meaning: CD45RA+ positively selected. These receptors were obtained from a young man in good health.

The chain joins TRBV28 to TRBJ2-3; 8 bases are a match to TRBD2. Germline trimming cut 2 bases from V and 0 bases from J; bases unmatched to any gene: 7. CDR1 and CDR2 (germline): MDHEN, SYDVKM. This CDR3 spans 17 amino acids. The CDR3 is CASSLGTLAGSTDTQYF. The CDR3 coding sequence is TGTGCCAGCAGTTTAGGAACTCTAGCGGGTAGCACAGATACGCAGTATTTT.

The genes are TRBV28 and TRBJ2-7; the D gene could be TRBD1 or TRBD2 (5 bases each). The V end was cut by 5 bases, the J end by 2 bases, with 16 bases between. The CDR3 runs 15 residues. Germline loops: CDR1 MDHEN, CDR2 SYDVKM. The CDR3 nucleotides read TGTGCCAGCAGTGCGCCGGGGACCGGTACCTACGAGCAGTACTTC. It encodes CASSAPGTGTYEQYF. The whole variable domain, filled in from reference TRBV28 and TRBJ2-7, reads DVKVTQSSRYLVKRTGEKVFLECVQDMDHENMFWYRQDPGLGLRLIYFSYDVKMKEKGDIPEGYSVSREKKERFSLILESASTNQTSMYLCASSAPGTGTYEQYFGPGTRLTVT.

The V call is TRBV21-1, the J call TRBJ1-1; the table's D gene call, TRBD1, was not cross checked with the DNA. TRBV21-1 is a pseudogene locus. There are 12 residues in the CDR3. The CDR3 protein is CASSIRSGEAFF. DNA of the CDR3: TGTGCCAGCAGCATACGGTCAGGTGAAGCTTTCTTT.

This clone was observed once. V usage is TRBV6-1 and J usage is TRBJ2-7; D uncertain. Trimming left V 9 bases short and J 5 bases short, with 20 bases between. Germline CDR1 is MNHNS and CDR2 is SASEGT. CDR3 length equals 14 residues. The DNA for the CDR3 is TGTGCCAGTCGCAACCTAGTGATTCTGCACGAGCAGTACTTC. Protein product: CASRNLVILHEQYF.

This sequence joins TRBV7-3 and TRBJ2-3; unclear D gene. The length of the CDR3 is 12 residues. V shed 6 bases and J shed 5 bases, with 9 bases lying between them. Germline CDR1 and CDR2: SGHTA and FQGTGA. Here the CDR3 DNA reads TGTGCCAGCAGTCCCGGCTTAGATACGCAGTATTTT. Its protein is CASSPGLDTQYF.

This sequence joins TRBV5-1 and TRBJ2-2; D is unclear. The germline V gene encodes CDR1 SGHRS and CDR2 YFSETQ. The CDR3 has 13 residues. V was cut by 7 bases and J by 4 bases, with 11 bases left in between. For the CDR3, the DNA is TGCGCCAGCGGGCCGGGTGGCACCGGGGAGCTGTTTTTT. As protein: CASGPGGTGELFF.

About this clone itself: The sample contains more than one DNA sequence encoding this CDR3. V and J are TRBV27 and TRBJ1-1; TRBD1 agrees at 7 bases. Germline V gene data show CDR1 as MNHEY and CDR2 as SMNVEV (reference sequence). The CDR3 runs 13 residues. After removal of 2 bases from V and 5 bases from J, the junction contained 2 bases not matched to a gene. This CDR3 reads CASSLRGRTEAFF. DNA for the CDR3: TGTGCCAGCAGTTTAAGGGGGCGGACTGAAGCTTTCTTT.

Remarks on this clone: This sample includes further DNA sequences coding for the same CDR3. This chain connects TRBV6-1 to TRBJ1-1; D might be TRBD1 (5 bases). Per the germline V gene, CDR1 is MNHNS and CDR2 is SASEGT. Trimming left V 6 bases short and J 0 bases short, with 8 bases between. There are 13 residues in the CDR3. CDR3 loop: CASRTGVNTEAFF. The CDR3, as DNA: TGTGCCAGCAGAACAGGAGTGAACACTGAAGCTTTCTTT.

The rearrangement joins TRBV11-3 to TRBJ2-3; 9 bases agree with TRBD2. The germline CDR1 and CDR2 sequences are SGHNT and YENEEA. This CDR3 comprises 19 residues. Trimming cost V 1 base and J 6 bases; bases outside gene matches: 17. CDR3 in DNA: TGTGCCAGCAGCTTAGGAGAGAGCGTCTTAGCGGGAGTTTCTGATACGCAGTATTTT. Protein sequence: CASSLGESVLAGVSDTQYF.

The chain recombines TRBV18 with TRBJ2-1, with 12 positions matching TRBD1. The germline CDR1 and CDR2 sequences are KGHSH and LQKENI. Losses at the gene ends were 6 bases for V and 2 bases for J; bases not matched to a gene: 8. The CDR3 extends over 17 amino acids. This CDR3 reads CASSLGGTGGPYNEQFF. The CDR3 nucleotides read TGTGCCAGCTCCCTAGGGGGGACAGGGGGCCCCTACAATGAGCAGTTCTTC.

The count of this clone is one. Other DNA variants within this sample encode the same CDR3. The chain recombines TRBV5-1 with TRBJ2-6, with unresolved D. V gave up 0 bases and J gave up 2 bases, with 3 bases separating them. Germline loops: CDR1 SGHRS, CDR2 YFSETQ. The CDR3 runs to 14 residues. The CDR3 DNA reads TGCGCCAGCAGCTTGGGCCCTGGGGCCAACGTCCTGACTTTC. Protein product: CASSLGPGANVLTF.

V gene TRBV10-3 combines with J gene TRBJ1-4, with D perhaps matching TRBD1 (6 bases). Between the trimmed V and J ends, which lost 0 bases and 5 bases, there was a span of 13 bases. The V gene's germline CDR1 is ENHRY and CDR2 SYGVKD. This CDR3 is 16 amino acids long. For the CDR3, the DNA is TGTGCCATCAGTGAGTCAGCGGGGGCTACAAATGAAAAACTGTTTTTT. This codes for CAISESAGATNEKLFF.

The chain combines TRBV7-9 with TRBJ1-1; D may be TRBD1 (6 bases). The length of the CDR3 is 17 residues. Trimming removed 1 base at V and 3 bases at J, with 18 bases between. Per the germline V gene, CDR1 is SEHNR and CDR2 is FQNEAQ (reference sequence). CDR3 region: CASSLVWGAAHYTEAFF. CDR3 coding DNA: TGTGCCAGCAGCTTAGTATGGGGGGCCGCACATTACACTGAAGCTTTCTTT.

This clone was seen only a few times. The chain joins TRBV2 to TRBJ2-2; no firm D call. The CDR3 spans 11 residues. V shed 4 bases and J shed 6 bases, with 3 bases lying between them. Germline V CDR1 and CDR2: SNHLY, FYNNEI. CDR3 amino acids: CASSGSGELFF. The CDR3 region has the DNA TGTGCCAGCAGTGGATCCGGGGAGCTGTTTTTT. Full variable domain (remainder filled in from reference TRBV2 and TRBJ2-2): EPEVTQTPSHQVTQMGQEVILRCVPISNHLYFYWYRQILGQKVEFLVSFYNNEISEKSEIFDDQFSVERPDGSNFTLKIRSTKLEDSAMYFCASSGSGELFFGEGSRLTVL.

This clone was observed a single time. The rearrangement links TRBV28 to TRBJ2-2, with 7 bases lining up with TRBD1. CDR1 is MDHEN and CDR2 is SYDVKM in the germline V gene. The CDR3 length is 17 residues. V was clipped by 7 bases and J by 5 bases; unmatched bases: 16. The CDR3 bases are TGTGCCAGCAACATCCCCCAAGGGGGCCGAGGGACCGGGGAGCTGTTTTTT. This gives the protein CASNIPQGGRGTGELFF.

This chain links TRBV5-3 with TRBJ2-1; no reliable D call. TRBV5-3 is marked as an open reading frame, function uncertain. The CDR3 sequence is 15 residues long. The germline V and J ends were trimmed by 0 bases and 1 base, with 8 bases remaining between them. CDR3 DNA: TGTGCCAGAAGCTTGGTAGAGCTTTCCTACAATGAGCAGTTCTTC. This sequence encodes CARSLVELSYNEQFF.

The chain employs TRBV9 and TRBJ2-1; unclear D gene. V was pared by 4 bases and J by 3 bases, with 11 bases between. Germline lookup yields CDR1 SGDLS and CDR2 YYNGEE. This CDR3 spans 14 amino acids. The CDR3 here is CASSTELNYNEQFF. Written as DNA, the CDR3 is TGTGCCAGCAGCACCGAACTGAACTACAATGAGCAGTTCTTC.

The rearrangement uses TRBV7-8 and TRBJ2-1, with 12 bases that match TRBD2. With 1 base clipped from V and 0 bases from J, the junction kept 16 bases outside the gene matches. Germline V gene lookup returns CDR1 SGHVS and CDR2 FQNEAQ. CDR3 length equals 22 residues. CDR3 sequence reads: CASSLGVVKTSGSRSSYNEQFF. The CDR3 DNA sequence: TGTGCCAGCAGCTTAGGAGTAGTCAAGACTAGCGGGAGTCGGAGCTCCTACAATGAGCAGTTCTTC.

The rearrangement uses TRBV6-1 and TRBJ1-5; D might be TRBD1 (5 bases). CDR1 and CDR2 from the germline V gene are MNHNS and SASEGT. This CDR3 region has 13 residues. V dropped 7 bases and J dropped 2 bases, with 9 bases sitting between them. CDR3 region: CASNQGGNQPQHF. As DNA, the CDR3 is TGTGCCAGCAACCAGGGAGGCAATCAGCCCCAGCATTTT.

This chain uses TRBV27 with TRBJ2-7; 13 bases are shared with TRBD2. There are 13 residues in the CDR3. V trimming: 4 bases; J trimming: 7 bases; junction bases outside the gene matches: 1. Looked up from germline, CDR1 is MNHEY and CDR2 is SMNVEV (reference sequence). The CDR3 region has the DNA TGTGCCAGCAGTTCGGGACTAGCGGGAGAGCAGTACTTC. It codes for CASSSGLAGEQYF.

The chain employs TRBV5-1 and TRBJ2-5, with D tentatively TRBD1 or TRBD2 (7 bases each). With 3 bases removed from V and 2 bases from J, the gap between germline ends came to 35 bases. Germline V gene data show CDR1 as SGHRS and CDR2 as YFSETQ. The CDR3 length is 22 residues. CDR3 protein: CASSSAEQGDIAGHLGQETQYF. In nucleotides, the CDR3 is TGCGCCAGCAGCTCAGCTGAGCAGGGGGATATAGCGGGCCATTTGGGACAAGAGACCCAGTACTTC.

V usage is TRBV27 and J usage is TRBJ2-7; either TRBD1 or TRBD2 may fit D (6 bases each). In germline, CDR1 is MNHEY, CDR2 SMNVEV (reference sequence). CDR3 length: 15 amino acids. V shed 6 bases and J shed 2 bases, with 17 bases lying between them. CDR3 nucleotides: TGTGCCAGCAGGACAGCCGAGGGGGGTCCCTACGAGCAGTACTTC. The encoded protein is CASRTAEGGPYEQYF.

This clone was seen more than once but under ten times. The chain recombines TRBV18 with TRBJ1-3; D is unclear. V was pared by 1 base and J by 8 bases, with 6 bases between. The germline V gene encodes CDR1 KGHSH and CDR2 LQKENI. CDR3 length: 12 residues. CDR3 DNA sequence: TGTGCCAGCTCACCACTCGGGGACACCATATATTTT. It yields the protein CASSPLGDTIYF.

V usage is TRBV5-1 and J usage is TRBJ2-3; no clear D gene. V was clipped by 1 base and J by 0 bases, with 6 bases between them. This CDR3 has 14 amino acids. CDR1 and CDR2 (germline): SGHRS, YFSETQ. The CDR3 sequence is CASSLKASTDTQYF. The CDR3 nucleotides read TGCGCCAGCAGCTTGAAAGCGAGCACAGATACGCAGTATTTT.

This CDR3 is CASSRTSAVYEQYF. The CDR3 coding sequence is TGTGCCAGTAGCCGGACTAGCGCTGTCTACGAGCAGTACTTC. The chain carries TRBV19 and TRBJ2-7; TRBD2 matches 9 bases. V lost 6 bases and J lost 3; bases outside the gene matches: 6. CDR3 length: 14 amino acids. Per germline, CDR1 LNHDA and CDR2 SQIVND (reference sequence). The whole variable domain, filled in from reference TRBV19 and TRBJ2-7, reads DGGITQSPKYLFRKEGQNVTLSCEQNLNHDAMYWYRQDPGQGLRLIYYSQIVNDFQKGDIAEGYSVSREKKESFPLTVTSAQKNPTAFYLCASSRTSAVYEQYFGPGTRLTVT.

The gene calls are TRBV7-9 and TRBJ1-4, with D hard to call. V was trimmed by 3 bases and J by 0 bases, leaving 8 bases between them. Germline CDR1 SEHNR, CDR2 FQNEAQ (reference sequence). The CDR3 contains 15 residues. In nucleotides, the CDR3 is TGTGCCAGCAGCTTGATTGGGGCAACTAATGAAAAACTGTTTTTT. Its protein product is CASSLIGATNEKLFF.

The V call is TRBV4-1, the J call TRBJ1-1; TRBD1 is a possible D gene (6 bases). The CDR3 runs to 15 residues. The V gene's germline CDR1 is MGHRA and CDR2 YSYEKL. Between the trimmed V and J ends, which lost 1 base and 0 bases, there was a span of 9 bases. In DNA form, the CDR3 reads TGCGCCAGCAGCCAAGTTAACAGGGTGAACACTGAAGCTTTCTTT. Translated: CASSQVNRVNTEAFF.

The CDR3 DNA reads as TGTGCCAGCAGTAGGCAGCCACTCAACACCGGGGAGCTGTTTTTT. Translating it yields CASSRQPLNTGELFF. V gene TRBV2 combines with J gene TRBJ2-2; D is unclear. Germline assignment: CDR1 SNHLY and CDR2 FYNNEI. CDR3 length equals 15 residues. With 5 bases removed from V and 2 bases from J, the gap between germline ends came to 12 bases.

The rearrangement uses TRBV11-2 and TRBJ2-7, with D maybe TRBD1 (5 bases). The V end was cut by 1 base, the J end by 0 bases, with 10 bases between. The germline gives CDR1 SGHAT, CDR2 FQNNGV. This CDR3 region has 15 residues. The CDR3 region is CASSLGRGSSYEQYF. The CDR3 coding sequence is TGTGCCAGCAGCTTAGGTAGGGGATCCTCCTACGAGCAGTACTTC. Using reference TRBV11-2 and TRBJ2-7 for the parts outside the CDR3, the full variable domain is EAGVAQSPRYKIIEKRQSVAFWCNPISGHATLYWYQQILGQGPKLLIQFQNNGVVDDSQLPKDRFSAERLKGVDSTLKIQPAKLEDSAVYLCASSLGRGSSYEQYFGPGTRLTVT.